This T cell receptor beta chain was obtained from a study of OX40 agonist ivuxolimab in advanced cancers. Measured with immunoSEQ multiplex PCR; TCRdb has only the in-frame clones, and not every one. Among approximately 40,000 clones listed, roughly 80% were seen once. CDR1 is LGHNA and CDR2 is YSLEER in the germline V gene. Trimming stripped 0 bases from V and 4 bases from J, with 15 bases between. CDR3 length: 17 amino acids. The gene calls are TRBV4-3 and TRBJ1-4; D call uncertain. This material consisted of CD4+ or CD8+ T cells sorted from blood, taken in a trial of the OX40 agonist ivuxolimab. This clonotype originated in an adult with an advanced solid tumor such as melanoma, head and neck, liver or kidney cancer. The CDR3 sequence: CASSQEGISTYNEKLFF. CDR3 coding DNA: TGCGCCAGCAGCCAAGAGGGGATTTCCACGTATAATGAAAAACTGTTTTTT.